The 29 T cell receptor beta chains below all came from one sample that was sequenced in a study of shared clonotypes between healthy human individuals. The assay was immunoSEQ multiplex PCR, and TCRdb's table has in-frame clones only and misses some. The sample carries under 1,100,000 clones, about 70% recorded once. Material: memory CD4+ T cells sorted from blood. Subset noted: CD45RA-negative fraction. The origin of the receptors is a man younger than 35 in good health.

The gene calls are TRBV10-2 and TRBJ1-2; 12 bases match TRBD1. V shed 6 bases and J 4 bases; nucleotides not matched to a gene: 3. Per germline, CDR1 WSHSY and CDR2 SAAADI. The CDR3 has 14 amino acids. The CDR3 bases are TGCGCCAGCAGGGGGACAGGGGGCTCCTATGGCTACACCTTC. Protein: CASRGTGGSYGYTF.

This clone was counted ten times or more. This rearrangement joins TRBV28 to TRBJ2-1, with D possibly being TRBD1 or TRBD2 (6 bases each). This CDR3 region has 14 residues. Looked up from germline, CDR1 is MDHEN and CDR2 is SYDVKM. The ends were cut back, 0 bases at V and 9 bases at J, with 12 bases in the middle. The DNA of the CDR3 is TGTGCCAGCAGTTTATGGGCCGGGGGCGGTGAGCAGTTCTTC. It specifies CASSLWAGGGEQFF.

Note on this clone: The same CDR3 also results from other DNA sequences found in this sample. The chain employs TRBV10-3 and TRBJ2-1; 14 bases map to TRBD2. V shed 6 bases and J 6 bases; nucleotides not matched to a gene: 1. This CDR3 comprises 14 residues. Germline V lookup: CDR1 ENHRY, CDR2 SYGVKD. The CDR3: CAIRTSGGANEQFF. The CDR3 DNA reads as TGTGCCATCAGGACTAGCGGGGGGGCCAATGAGCAGTTCTTC.

This rearrangement joins TRBV6-1 to TRBJ2-2; 7 positions agree with TRBD1. In germline, CDR1 is MNHNS, CDR2 SASEGT. This CDR3 spans 13 amino acids. The ends lost 8 bases at V and 7 bases at J; junction bases unmatched: 7. The CDR3 region has the DNA TGTGCCAGCCTAAGGGGGCAAGGCGGGGAGCTGTTTTTT. This encodes CASLRGQGGELFF.

The CDR3 sequence: CAISEAGTEPYNEQFF. CDR3 bases: TGTGCCATCAGTGAGGCCGGGACAGAGCCTTACAATGAGCAGTTCTTC. The chain carries TRBV10-3 and TRBJ2-1; the match to TRBD1 covers 7 bases. The germline gives CDR1 ENHRY, CDR2 SYGVKD. This CDR3 has 16 amino acids. The V gene end was trimmed by 2 bases and the J gene end by 4 bases; junction bases not matched to a gene: 8.

The chain recombines TRBV27 with TRBJ1-5; no clear D gene. This CDR3 has 15 amino acids. V lost 2 bases to trimming and J lost 6 bases, with 14 bases between them. Germline CDR1 and CDR2: MNHEY and SMNVEV (reference sequence). CDR3 DNA: TGTGCCAGCAGTTTACTTTCCTCGAGCGGTCAGCCCCAGCATTTT. Its protein product is CASSLLSSSGQPQHF.

V usage is TRBV6-1 and J usage is TRBJ1-1; D is undetermined. CDR1 is MNHNS and CDR2 is SASEGT in the germline V gene. The ends were cut back, 4 bases at V and 0 bases at J, with 3 bases in the middle. This CDR3 region has 12 residues. CDR3 amino acids: CASSVMNTEAFF. The CDR3, as DNA: TGTGCCAGCAGTGTAATGAACACTGAAGCTTTCTTT.

Worth noting for this clone: The sample contains more than one DNA sequence encoding this CDR3. The chain couples TRBV18 to TRBJ1-1; D remains unclear. From germline, CDR1 is KGHSH and CDR2 LQKENI. The CDR3 runs to 14 residues. Trimming took 0 bases from V and 3 from J, leaving 8 bases between them. The CDR3 DNA follows: TGTGCCAGCTCACCACCGGCGGGTGACACTGAAGCTTTCTTT. This gives the protein CASSPPAGDTEAFF.

The chain links TRBV9 to TRBJ1-5, with 10 bases matching TRBD1. Trimming at V came to 4 bases and at J to 7 bases, leaving 11 bases not matched to a gene. Germline loops: CDR1 SGDLS, CDR2 YYNGEE. This CDR3 comprises 16 residues. This CDR3 reads CASSPAGGGQGQPQHF. The CDR3 nucleotides are TGTGCCAGCAGCCCCGCGGGGGGGGGACAGGGGCAGCCCCAGCATTTT.

This chain uses TRBV6-1 with TRBJ1-1; D is perhaps TRBD1 (5 bases). This CDR3 is built from 14 residues. Germline CDR1 and CDR2: MNHNS and SASEGT. Trimming stripped 6 bases from V and 4 bases from J, with 15 bases between. The CDR3 region is CASSTIWGGTEAFF. DNA of the CDR3: TGTGCCAGCAGCACGATTTGGGGGGGCACTGAAGCTTTCTTT.

V usage is TRBV6-4 and J usage is TRBJ2-6; weak D call: TRBD2 (5 bases). V was trimmed by 6 bases and J by 1 base, leaving 10 bases between them. The germline gives CDR1 MRHNA, CDR2 SNTAGT. The CDR3 length is 15 residues. CDR3 sequence: CASRTIGSGANVLTF. CDR3 bases: TGTGCCAGCAGGACTATAGGTTCTGGGGCCAACGTCCTGACTTTC.

This clone was counted only a few times. The chain carries TRBV30 and TRBJ1-4; 11 bases align to TRBD1. Germline V gene data show CDR1 as GTSNPN and CDR2 as SVGIG (reference sequence). The CDR3 loop spans 14 amino acids. V shed 4 bases, J shed 4 bases, and the junction held 2 bases outside the gene matches. The CDR3 here is CAWKGQGDNEKLFF. DNA of the CDR3: TGTGCCTGGAAGGGACAGGGGGATAATGAAAAACTGTTTTTT.

The V and J genes are TRBV27 and TRBJ2-5; possibly TRBD1 for D (6 bases). V shed 8 bases and J shed 4 bases, with 20 bases lying between them. Germline V gene sequence: CDR1 MNHEY, CDR2 SMNVEV (reference sequence). This CDR3 is built from 15 residues. DNA for the CDR3: TGTGCCAGCGGGGGCGGCCCTATGGGCGGAGAGACCCAGTACTTC. It specifies CASGGGPMGGETQYF.

A single count supports this clone. The rearrangement links TRBV25-1 to TRBJ2-5; tentative D call: TRBD1 (5 bases). The CDR3 covers 14 residues. V was cut by 6 bases and J by 5 bases, with 16 bases left in between. Germline CDR1 and CDR2: MGHDK and SYGVNS. CDR3 in amino acids: CASRPDTPAETQYF. CDR3 bases: TGTGCCAGCAGACCGGACACCCCTGCGGAGACCCAGTACTTC.

The sample holds a few counts of this clone. The junction departs from germline at one end; a sequencing error may be responsible. The CDR3 protein is CASSSGPNTEAFF. CDR3 DNA: TGTGCTAGCAGCTCCGGACCGAACACTGAAGCTTTCTTT. This chain links TRBV7-7 with TRBJ1-1; no definite D call. CDR3 length: 13 residues. Germline CDR1 SSHAT, CDR2 FNYEAQ (reference sequence).

V usage is TRBV10-3 and J usage is TRBJ2-7; D unclear. Between the trimmed V and J ends, which lost 2 bases and 6 bases, there was a span of 8 bases. CDR3 length: 12 amino acids. Germline-derived CDR1 and CDR2 are ENHRY and SYGVKD. CDR3: CAISEAEVEQYF. Here the CDR3 DNA reads TGTGCCATCAGTGAGGCCGAGGTCGAGCAGTACTTC.

The chain recombines TRBV10-2 with TRBJ2-7; possible D gene TRBD1, 5 bases. Trimming took off 4 bases at V and 0 bases at J, with 13 bases between the two ends. Germline V CDR1 and CDR2: WSHSY, SAAADI. This CDR3 region has 15 residues. CDR3 sequence (DNA): TGCGCCAGCAGTGTAGGACACCCGAGCTCCTACGAGCAGTACTTC. Its translation: CASSVGHPSSYEQYF.

This clone appeared a single time. This likely came from a read error, as a far larger clone is one base away. The J gene is TRBJ1-2, the V gene TRBV25-1, with 10 bases aligning to TRBD1. This CDR3 region has 17 residues. CDR1 MGHDK and CDR2 SYGVNS come from the germline V gene. CDR3 amino acids: CASSESYRQGANYGYIF. For the CDR3, the DNA is TGTGCCAGCAGTGAATCTTATCGACAGGGGGCTAACTATGGCTACATCTTC.

The chain couples TRBV5-1 to TRBJ2-2; no reliable D call. The V gene's germline CDR1 is SGHRS and CDR2 YFSETQ. V was clipped by 0 bases and J by 8 bases, with 14 bases between them. The CDR3 totals 15 residues. CDR3 nucleotides: TGCGCCAGCAGCTTGGGAAATAGTGGTCCAGGGGAGCTGTTTTTT. Translated: CASSLGNSGPGELFF.

V gene TRBV6-6 combines with J gene TRBJ1-5; unclear D gene. This CDR3 comprises 16 residues. The V end was cut by 2 bases, the J end by 2 bases, with 13 bases between. In germline, CDR1 is MNHNY, CDR2 SVGAGI (reference sequence). CDR3 residues: CASSYAGDARNQPQHF. The CDR3 region has the DNA TGTGCCAGCAGTTACGCCGGCGACGCGCGCAATCAGCCCCAGCATTTT.

There are a few counts of this clone. Other DNA sequences in this specimen translate into the identical CDR3. The genes are TRBV6-5 and TRBJ2-3; D uncertain. The CDR3 runs to 13 residues. Trimming removed 6 bases from V and 2 bases from J, with 9 bases in between. Germline values: CDR1 MNHEY, CDR2 SVGAGI. The CDR3 sequence is CASSSTDTDTQYF. As DNA, the CDR3 is TGTGCCAGCAGCTCTACGGACACAGATACGCAGTATTTT.

The chain combines TRBV4-1 with TRBJ2-5, with D tentatively TRBD1 (5 bases). The germline CDR1 and CDR2 sequences are MGHRA and YSYEKL. With 3 bases removed from V and 3 bases from J, the gap between germline ends came to 20 bases. The CDR3 sequence is 17 residues long. CDR3 coding DNA: TGCGCCAGCAGCCATCTCGGGCAGGGCAGCTACAAAGAGACCCAGTACTTC. Translated, it gives CASSHLGQGSYKETQYF.

About this clone: The same CDR3 is also encoded by other DNA sequences in this sample. This chain joins TRBV2 and TRBJ1-2; D call uncertain. In germline, CDR1 is SNHLY, CDR2 FYNNEI. Between the trimmed V and J ends, which lost 3 bases and 5 bases, there was a span of 7 bases. The CDR3 extends over 12 amino acids. The CDR3 here is CASSDSGYGYTF. For the CDR3, the DNA is TGTGCCAGCAGTGACTCAGGATATGGCTACACCTTC.

About this clone itself: A much larger clone differs by one base, so this may be a read error. In the same sample, other DNA sequences code for this CDR3. Here the CDR3 DNA reads TGTGCCAGCAGCTTAGGGGATACGCAGTATTTT. Translated: CASSLGDTQYF. This chain links TRBV11-2 with TRBJ2-3; D is ambiguous. The germline V and J ends were trimmed by 1 base and 6 bases, with 2 bases remaining between them. The CDR3 contains 11 residues. Germline V gives CDR1 SGHAT, CDR2 FQNNGV.

The chain employs TRBV10-1 and TRBJ2-7; D not certain. This CDR3 spans 14 amino acids. The V and J ends lost 0 bases and 2 bases respectively, with 8 bases between them. CDR1 and CDR2 (germline): WNHNN, SYGVQD (reference sequence). CDR3 DNA sequence: TGCGCCAGCAGTGAGTCGTGGAGAACCTACGAGCAGTACTTC. Its protein is CASSESWRTYEQYF.

The table lists this clone with a few counts. The V gene is TRBV19, the J gene TRBJ1-1, with TRBD1 matching over 9 bases. V was pared by 9 bases and J by 5 bases, with 16 bases of the junction left unmatched. This CDR3 has 16 amino acids. Per the germline V gene, CDR1 is LNHDA and CDR2 is SQIVND (reference sequence). CDR3 in DNA: TGTGCCAGCTGGAGAGGGACAGGGCGTATGGGGACTGAAGCTTTCTTT. Translation: CASWRGTGRMGTEAFF.

This rearrangement joins TRBV6-6 to TRBJ2-1, with 9 positions matching TRBD2. Unmatched junction bases numbered 21, after V lost 7 bases and J lost 14 bases. Germline V gene sequence: CDR1 MNHNY, CDR2 SVGAGI (reference sequence). The length of the CDR3 is 16 residues. The CDR3 loop is CASTHGDSGGGRSEFF. CDR3 DNA: TGTGCCAGCACCCACGGGGATAGCGGGGGAGGCCGTTCGGAGTTCTTC.

V usage is TRBV10-2 and J usage is TRBJ2-3; D is uncertain. This CDR3 contains 11 residues. The V and J ends lost 2 bases and 5 bases respectively, with 2 bases between them. Germline lookup yields CDR1 WSHSY and CDR2 SAAADI. The CDR3 reads CASSEEDTQYF. The CDR3 nucleotides read TGCGCCAGCAGTGAGGAAGATACGCAGTATTTT.

This clone has just a few counts. A much larger clone lies one base from this, so it may be a read error. The chain joins TRBV11-2 to TRBJ1-3; D gene unclear. This CDR3 region has 12 residues. Germline values: CDR1 SGHAT, CDR2 FQNNGV. V lost 5 bases to trimming and J lost 0 bases, with 2 bases between them. The CDR3 protein is CASSTSGNTIYF. CDR3 sequence (DNA): TGTGCCAGCAGCACCTCTGGAAACACCATATATTTT.